These 31 T cell receptor beta chains were all obtained from the same sample, sequenced in a study of cytomegalovirus exposure and HLA in healthy donors. PCR involved 60 Vbeta and 13 Jbeta primers. Using immunoSEQ multiplex PCR, the repertoire was profiled, and TCRdb retains in-frame clones only, with some absent. This sample yields roughly 120,000 clones, of which approximately 77% are seen a single time; 4% to 5% belongs to the top ten. The sample was PBMCs. The receptors originated from a man aged 45-65 years in good health and CMV-seropositive.

In this sample, this clone turned up a few times. The rearrangement joins TRBV7-9 to TRBJ2-7; D possibly corresponds to TRBD1 (6 bases). The CDR3 contains 15 residues. V lost 4 bases to trimming and J lost 2 bases, with 15 bases between them. The V gene's germline CDR1 is SEHNR and CDR2 FQNEAQ (reference sequence). CDR3 bases: TGTGCCAGCAGCTCAGCCCAGGGGCCTCCCTACGAGCAGTACTTC. Protein: CASSSAQGPPYEQYF.

The chain recombines TRBV29-1 with TRBJ2-7; D ambiguous. Trimming pared 6 bases from V and 2 bases from J, leaving 8 bases between. The CDR3 totals 11 residues. Germline V gives CDR1 SQVTM, CDR2 ANQGSEA. The CDR3 loop is CSVEIAYEQYF. The CDR3 DNA reads as TGCAGCGTAGAAATAGCCTACGAGCAGTACTTC.

This clone has a handful of counts. The chain employs TRBV21-1 and TRBJ2-7; TRBD1, the D gene given by the table, was not confirmed from the DNA. TRBV21-1 is shown as a pseudogene. The CDR3 is 13 residues long. In DNA, the CDR3 is TGTGCCAGCAGCGACAGAAACTCCTACGAGCAGTACTTC. Encoded protein: CASSDRNSYEQYF.

The J gene is TRBJ1-5, the V gene TRBV19, with 12 nucleotides matching TRBD1. The trim removed 3 bases at V and 4 bases at J, leaving 7 bases unmatched. The CDR3 has 17 residues. Germline CDR1 is LNHDA and CDR2 is SQIVND (reference sequence). CDR3 DNA sequence: TGTGCCAGTAGTATCGGGACAGGGGGCTTCGGTAATCAGCCCCAGCATTTT. Translation gives CASSIGTGGFGNQPQHF. Using reference TRBV19 and TRBJ1-5 for the parts outside the CDR3, the full variable domain is DGGITQSPKYLFRKEGQNVTLSCEQNLNHDAMYWYRQDPGQGLRLIYYSQIVNDFQKGDIAEGYSVSREKKESFPLTVTSAQKNPTAFYLCASSIGTGGFGNQPQHFGDGTRLSIL.

This clone was detected a few times. The gene calls are TRBV16 and TRBJ1-1; D unclear. The CDR3 totals 14 residues. Germline lookup yields CDR1 KGHSY and CDR2 FQNENV. V was shortened by 4 bases and J by 0 bases, with 9 bases between the two germline ends. DNA of the CDR3: TGTGCCAGCAGCCCCCAACAGCTGAACACTGAAGCTTTCTTT. Translation: CASSPQQLNTEAFF.

The sample holds a few counts of this clone. The CDR3 DNA reads TGTGCCAGTAGGGCGGGGGGATCTGATACGCAGTATTTT. Protein: CASRAGGSDTQYF. The rearrangement links TRBV19 to TRBJ2-3; the match to TRBD2 covers 8 bases. The CDR3 is 13 residues long. V dropped 6 bases and J dropped 6; count of bases not matched to a gene: 5. Germline V gives CDR1 LNHDA, CDR2 SQIVND (reference sequence).

The chain uses TRBV7-2 and TRBJ2-7, with TRBD1 identical over 9 bases. This CDR3 has 15 residues. With 0 bases clipped from V and 7 bases from J, the junction kept 7 bases outside the gene matches. From germline, CDR1 is SGHTA and CDR2 FQGNSA. CDR3 nucleotide sequence: TGTGCCAGCAGCTTAGCGGACAGGGGCCGGGTGGAGCAGTACTTC. Protein sequence: CASSLADRGRVEQYF. The full variable domain, completed using reference TRBV7-2 and TRBJ2-7, is GAGVSQSPSNKVTEKGKDVELRCDPISGHTALYWYRQSLGQGLEFLIYFQGNSAPDKSGLPSDRFSAERTGGSVSTLTIQRTQQEDSAVYLCASSLADRGRVEQYFGPGTRLTVT.

V usage is TRBV30 and J usage is TRBJ1-4, with 7 bases lining up with TRBD1. This CDR3 contains 17 residues. V was pared by 1 base and J by 4 bases, with 12 bases of the junction left unmatched. Germline V gene sequence: CDR1 GTSNPN, CDR2 SVGIG (reference sequence). CDR3 amino acids: CAWSGGQRRGFNEKLFF. The CDR3 DNA reads TGTGCCTGGAGTGGGGGACAGCGGAGGGGGTTTAATGAAAAACTGTTTTTT.

The chain has TRBV30 and TRBJ2-7, with 11 bases fitting TRBD1. Germline V gene lookup returns CDR1 GTSNPN and CDR2 SVGIG (reference sequence). The CDR3 is 15 residues long. The trim removed 3 bases at V and 5 bases at J, leaving 9 bases unmatched. Here the CDR3 DNA reads TGTGCCTGGAGGGCGTTGGGACAGGGGGAGAACGAGCAGTACTTC. Amino acid sequence: CAWRALGQGENEQYF.

The gene calls are TRBV29-1 and TRBJ2-3; D may be TRBD1 (6 bases). V dropped 2 bases and J dropped 3 bases, with 12 bases sitting between them. CDR3 length: 14 amino acids. Germline V lookup: CDR1 SQVTM, CDR2 ANQGSEA. CDR3 residues: CSVERGQGTDTQYF. CDR3 coding DNA: TGCAGCGTTGAAAGGGGACAAGGGACAGATACGCAGTATTTT.

The chain uses TRBV7-6 and TRBJ2-7, with a weak D call TRBD1 (5 bases). V gave up 2 bases and J gave up 0 bases, with 11 bases separating them. The CDR3 contains 15 residues. From germline, CDR1 is SGHVS and CDR2 FNYEAQ. The CDR3 nucleotides are TGTGCCAGCAGCTTACGGTCAGGGATCTCCTACGAGCAGTACTTC. This sequence encodes CASSLRSGISYEQYF.

This clone has a handful of counts. The chain combines TRBV4-1 with TRBJ1-4; D not certain. Germline V gene sequence: CDR1 MGHRA, CDR2 YSYEKL. The CDR3 totals 15 residues. V lost 4 bases to trimming and J lost 2 bases, with 11 bases between them. The CDR3 DNA sequence: TGCGCCAGCAGCCCCGGTACGGGGACTAATGAAAAACTGTTTTTT. As protein: CASSPGTGTNEKLFF.

This clone was found a few times. V is TRBV7-2 and J is TRBJ2-5; D not certain. Germline CDR1 and CDR2: SGHTA and FQGNSA. The CDR3 is 12 residues long. V gave up 5 bases and J gave up 2 bases, with 6 bases separating them. The CDR3 loop reads CASSGRQETQYF. CDR3 bases: TGTGCCAGCAGCGGCAGACAAGAGACCCAGTACTTC.

V usage is TRBV19 and J usage is TRBJ1-1; D remains ambiguous. CDR3 length: 15 residues. The germline CDR1 and CDR2 sequences are LNHDA and SQIVND (reference sequence). Deletions cut 0 bases from V and 1 base from J, with 9 bases between. CDR3 in amino acids: CASSIEAGPNTEAFF. In DNA form, the CDR3 reads TGTGCCAGTAGTATAGAGGCAGGCCCGAACACTGAAGCTTTCTTT.

The chain combines TRBV5-1 with TRBJ1-1, with D possibly matching TRBD1 (5 bases). Germline CDR1 SGHRS, CDR2 YFSETQ. CDR3 length equals 15 residues. V shed 6 bases and J shed 4 bases, with 19 bases lying between them. CDR3 loop: CASTLEAQGSTEAFF. CDR3 coding DNA: TGCGCCAGCACATTAGAGGCCCAGGGATCCACTGAAGCTTTCTTT.

This clone came up a few times. V is TRBV6-1 and J is TRBJ2-3; 12 bases map to TRBD2. The CDR3 is 18 residues long. The germline V gene encodes CDR1 MNHNS and CDR2 SASEGT. The V segment lost 2 bases and the J segment 8 bases; nucleotides outside the gene matches: 14. Written as DNA, the CDR3 is TGTGCCAGCAGTGAAACAGTACTAGCGGGGGGACCACAAGGTACGCAGTATTTT. Encoded protein: CASSETVLAGGPQGTQYF.

The chain uses TRBV5-1 and TRBJ2-7, with 10 positions matching TRBD1. Per the germline V gene, CDR1 is SGHRS and CDR2 is YFSETQ. The CDR3 runs 14 residues. V was clipped by 4 bases and J by 5 bases; unmatched bases: 6. CDR3: CASSTRQGAHEQYF. In DNA, the CDR3 is TGCGCCAGCAGCACCAGACAGGGGGCGCACGAGCAGTACTTC.

This rearrangement joins TRBV29-1 to TRBJ1-1; TRBD1 might be the D (5 bases). The CDR3 loop spans 16 amino acids. Germline V gene lookup returns CDR1 SQVTM and CDR2 ANQGSEA. Trimming cost V 1 base and J 5 bases, with 20 bases left between them. DNA for the CDR3: TGCAGCGTTGAAGGGTTACGGGCAGGGACTTGGACTGAAGCTTTCTTT. Translation: CSVEGLRAGTWTEAFF.

This rearrangement joins TRBV4-2 to TRBJ2-7; 11 bases align to TRBD2. Germline-derived CDR1 and CDR2 are LGHNA and YNFKEQ. V trimming: 0 bases; J trimming: 0 bases; junction bases outside the gene matches: 4. The CDR3 covers 17 residues. CDR3 coding DNA: TGTGCCAGCAGCCAAGAGACTAGCGGGACTCTCTCCTACGAGCAGTACTTC. It specifies CASSQETSGTLSYEQYF.

This rearrangement joins TRBV4-1 to TRBJ2-1, with D possibly TRBD2 on 5 matching bases. The CDR3 runs 14 residues. V lost 0 bases, J lost 6 bases, and 9 bases lay in between. Germline-derived CDR1 and CDR2 are MGHRA and YSYEKL. CDR3 loop: CASSQEGRGNEQFF. DNA of the CDR3: TGCGCCAGCAGCCAAGAAGGGAGAGGCAATGAGCAGTTCTTC.

The chain links TRBV5-1 to TRBJ2-7, with 11 bases that match TRBD2. CDR1 and CDR2 from the germline V gene are SGHRS and YFSETQ. Losses at the gene ends were 4 bases for V and 0 bases for J; bases not matched to a gene: 3. The CDR3 length is 15 residues. The CDR3 loop reads CASSGGLAGSYEQYF. For the CDR3, the DNA is TGCGCCAGCAGCGGCGGACTAGCGGGCTCCTACGAGCAGTACTTC. Based on the CDR3 plus reference TRBV5-1 and TRBJ2-7, the full variable domain is KAGVTQTPRYLIKTRGQQVTLSCSPISGHRSVSWYQQTPGQGLQFLFEYFSETQRNKGNFPGRFSGRQFSNSRSEMNVSTLELGDSALYLCASSGGLAGSYEQYFGPGTRLTVT.

V gene TRBV6-1 combines with J gene TRBJ2-3; 7 bases line up with TRBD1. CDR1 is MNHNS and CDR2 is SASEGT in the germline V gene. V trimming: 5 bases; J trimming: 3 bases; junction bases outside the gene matches: 8. The CDR3 is made up of 15 amino acids. The CDR3 here is CASSQGVGRTDTQYF. The CDR3 DNA sequence: TGTGCCAGCAGTCAGGGGGTGGGGCGGACAGATACGCAGTATTTT.

V gene TRBV12-1 combines with J gene TRBJ2-3; the table's D call, TRBD2, has no DNA check behind it. TRBV12-1 is a documented pseudogene. The CDR3 sequence is 17 residues long. CDR3 DNA: TGTGCCAGAACAGTGGGGTTAGAGGGCAGAGCCACAGATACGCAGTATTTT. Translated: CARTVGLEGRATDTQYF.

V and J are TRBV2 and TRBJ2-2; 7 positions agree with TRBD2. This CDR3 is 15 amino acids long. Germline V gives CDR1 SNHLY, CDR2 FYNNEI. The junction had 16 bases not matched to a gene; V was cut back by 11 bases and J by 7 bases. The chain's CDR3 is CASSPEGTGGGELFF. The CDR3 DNA reads as TGTGCCTCCTCACCGGAAGGGACGGGGGGCGGGGAGCTGTTTTTT.

The V call is TRBV5-1, the J call TRBJ2-2; tentative D call: TRBD2 (5 bases). The CDR3 sequence is 14 residues long. Germline values: CDR1 SGHRS, CDR2 YFSETQ. V was trimmed by 1 base and J by 3 bases, leaving 7 bases between them. CDR3 loop: CASSLTGDTGELFF. In DNA form, the CDR3 reads TGCGCCAGCAGCTTGACCGGGGACACCGGGGAGCTGTTTTTT. Complete variable domain (other parts from reference TRBV5-1 and TRBJ2-2): KAGVTQTPRYLIKTRGQQVTLSCSPISGHRSVSWYQQTPGQGLQFLFEYFSETQRNKGNFPGRFSGRQFSNSRSEMNVSTLELGDSALYLCASSLTGDTGELFFGEGSRLTVL.

In its sample, this clone was seen a few times. The J gene is TRBJ1-1, the V gene TRBV5-8; perhaps TRBD1 as D (6 bases). CDR3 length equals 12 residues. Germline loops: CDR1 SGHTS, CDR2 YDEGEE. The V and J ends lost 4 bases and 7 bases respectively, with 11 bases between them. CDR3 in amino acids: CASSPHRDEAFF. In DNA, the CDR3 is TGTGCCAGCAGCCCCCACAGGGATGAAGCTTTCTTT.

Comments on this clone: Other nucleotide sequences in the sample specify the same CDR3. The chain has TRBV5-1 and TRBJ2-3; 7 bases map to TRBD1. The V and J ends lost 2 bases and 5 bases, in that order; junction bases with no gene match: 2. The CDR3 spans 13 residues. Germline V gene sequence: CDR1 SGHRS, CDR2 YFSETQ. This CDR3 reads CASSFQGEDTQYF. The CDR3 DNA follows: TGCGCCAGCAGCTTTCAGGGGGAAGATACGCAGTATTTT.

This rearrangement joins TRBV9 to TRBJ1-5; D perhaps matches TRBD1 (5 bases). Per the germline V gene, CDR1 is SGDLS and CDR2 is YYNGEE. V gave up 9 bases and J gave up 7 bases, with 8 bases separating them. The CDR3 sequence is 10 residues long. The CDR3 loop is CAIGGQPQHF. In DNA form, the CDR3 reads TGTGCCATCGGGGGGCAGCCCCAGCATTTT.

The chain links TRBV7-9 to TRBJ1-1, with a possible D match to TRBD1 (6 bases). The CDR3 is 13 amino acids. Germline values: CDR1 SEHNR, CDR2 FQNEAQ (reference sequence). Trimming pared 2 bases from V and 8 bases from J, leaving 12 bases between. The CDR3 protein is CASSLKEQGEAFF. The CDR3 DNA reads TGTGCCAGCAGCTTAAAGGAGCAGGGGGAAGCTTTCTTT.

The chain employs TRBV28 and TRBJ2-2; 8 nucleotides match TRBD1. The CDR3 sequence is 17 residues long. The germline V gene has CDR1 MDHEN and CDR2 SYDVKM. J was trimmed by 5 bases and V by 6 bases; bases with no gene match: 14. The CDR3 nucleotides read TGTGCCAGCAGCCTCGCACCCGGACAGGGAGAGACCGGGGAGCTGTTTTTT. Amino acid sequence: CASSLAPGQGETGELFF.

This clone was counted only a few times. The V and J genes are TRBV2 and TRBJ2-1, with TRBD2 matching over 10 bases. Trimming cost V 6 bases and J 4 bases; bases outside gene matches: 6. The CDR3 spans 15 residues. The germline V gene has CDR1 SNHLY and CDR2 FYNNEI. The CDR3 DNA follows: TGTGCCAGCAGCCCTGAACTAGCGGGGTACAATGAGCAGTTCTTC. Translation gives CASSPELAGYNEQFF.